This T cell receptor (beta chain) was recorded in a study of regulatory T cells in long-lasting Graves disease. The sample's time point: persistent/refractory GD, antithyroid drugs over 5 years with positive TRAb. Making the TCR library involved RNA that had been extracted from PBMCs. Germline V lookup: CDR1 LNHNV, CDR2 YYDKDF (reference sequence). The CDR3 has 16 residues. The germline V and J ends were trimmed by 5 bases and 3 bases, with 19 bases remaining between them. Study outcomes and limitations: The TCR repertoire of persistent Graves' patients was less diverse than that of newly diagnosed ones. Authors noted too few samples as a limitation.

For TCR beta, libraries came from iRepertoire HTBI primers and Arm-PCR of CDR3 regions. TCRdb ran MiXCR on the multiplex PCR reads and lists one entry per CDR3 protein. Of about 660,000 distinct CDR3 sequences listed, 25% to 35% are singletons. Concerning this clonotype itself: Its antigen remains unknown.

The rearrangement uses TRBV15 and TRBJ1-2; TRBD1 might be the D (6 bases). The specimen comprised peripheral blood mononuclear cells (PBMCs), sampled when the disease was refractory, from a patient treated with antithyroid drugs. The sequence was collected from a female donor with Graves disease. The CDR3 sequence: CATSGEQGRWDYGYTF. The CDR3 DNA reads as TGTGCCACCAGCGGGGAACAGGGCAGGTGGGACTATGGCTACACCTTC. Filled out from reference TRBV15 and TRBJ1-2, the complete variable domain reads DAMVIQNPRYQVTQFGKPVTLSCSQTLNHNVMYWYQQKSSQAPKLLFHYYDKDFNNEADTPDNFQSRRPNTSFCFLDIRSPGLGDTAMYLCATSGEQGRWDYGYTFGSGTRLTVV.